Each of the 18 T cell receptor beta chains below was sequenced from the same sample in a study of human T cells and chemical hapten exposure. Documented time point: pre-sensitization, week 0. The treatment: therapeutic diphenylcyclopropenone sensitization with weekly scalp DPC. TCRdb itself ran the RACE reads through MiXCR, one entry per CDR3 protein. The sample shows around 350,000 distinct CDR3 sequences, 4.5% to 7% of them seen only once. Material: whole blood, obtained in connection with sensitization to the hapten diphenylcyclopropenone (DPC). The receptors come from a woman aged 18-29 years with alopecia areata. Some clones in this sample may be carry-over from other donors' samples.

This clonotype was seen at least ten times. The CDR3 region has the DNA TGTGCCAGCAACTACAGGGGTTCCGGGTCACCCCTCCACTTT. Translation: CASNYRGSGSPLHF. This sequence joins TRBV6-6 and TRBJ1-6, with TRBD1 matching over 7 bases. The CDR3 contains 14 residues. V gave up 7 bases and J gave up 10 bases; unmatched junction bases: 10. Germline-derived CDR1 and CDR2 are MNHNY and SVGAGI (reference sequence).

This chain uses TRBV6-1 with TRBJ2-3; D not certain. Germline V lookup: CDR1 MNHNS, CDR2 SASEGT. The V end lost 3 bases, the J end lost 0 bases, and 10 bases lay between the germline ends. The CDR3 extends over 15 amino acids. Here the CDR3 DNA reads TGTGCCAGCAGTGATTATCCAGGTAGCACAGATACGCAGTATTTT. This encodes CASSDYPGSTDTQYF.

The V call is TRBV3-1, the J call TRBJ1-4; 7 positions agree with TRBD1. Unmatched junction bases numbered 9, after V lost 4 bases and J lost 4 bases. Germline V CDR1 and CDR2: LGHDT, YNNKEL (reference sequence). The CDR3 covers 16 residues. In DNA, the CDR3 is TGTGCCAGCAGCCCACAACAGGGGTGGGGTAATGAAAAACTGTTTTTT. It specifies CASSPQQGWGNEKLFF.

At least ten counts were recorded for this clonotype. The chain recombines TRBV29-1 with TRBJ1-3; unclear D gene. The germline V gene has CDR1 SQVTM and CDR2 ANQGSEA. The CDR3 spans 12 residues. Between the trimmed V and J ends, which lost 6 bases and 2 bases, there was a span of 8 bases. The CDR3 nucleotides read TGCAGCGTCAGCCTCCCTGGAAACACCATATATTTT. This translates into CSVSLPGNTIYF. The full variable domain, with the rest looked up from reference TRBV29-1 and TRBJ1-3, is SAVISQKPSRDICQRGTSLTIQCQVDSQVTMMFWYRQQPGQSLTLIATANQGSEATYESGFVIDKFPISRPNLTFSTLTVSNMSPEDSSIYLCSVSLPGNTIYFGEGSWLTVV.

The CDR3 reads CASSTGQGAWQYF. DNA for the CDR3: TGTGCCAGCAGCACGGGACAGGGGGCTTGGCAGTACTTC. The J gene is TRBJ2-7, the V gene TRBV12-3 or TRBV12-4, with 12 bases that match TRBD1. The V and J ends lost 6 bases and 9 bases, in that order; junction bases with no gene match: 6. The CDR3 has 13 amino acids.

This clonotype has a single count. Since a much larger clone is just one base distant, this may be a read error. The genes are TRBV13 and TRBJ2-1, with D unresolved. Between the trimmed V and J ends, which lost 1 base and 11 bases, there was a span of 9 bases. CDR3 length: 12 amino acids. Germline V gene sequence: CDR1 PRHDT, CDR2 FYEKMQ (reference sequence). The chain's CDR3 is CASSLVAPKQFF. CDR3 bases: TGTGCCAGCAGCTTAGTGGCACCTAAGCAGTTCTTC.

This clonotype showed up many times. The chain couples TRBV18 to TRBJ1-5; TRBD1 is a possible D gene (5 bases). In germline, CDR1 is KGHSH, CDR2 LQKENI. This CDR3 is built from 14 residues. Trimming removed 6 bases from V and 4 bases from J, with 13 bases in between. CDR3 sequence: CASSSAGRNQPQHF. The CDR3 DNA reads TGTGCCAGCTCGTCGGCAGGGAGGAATCAGCCCCAGCATTTT.

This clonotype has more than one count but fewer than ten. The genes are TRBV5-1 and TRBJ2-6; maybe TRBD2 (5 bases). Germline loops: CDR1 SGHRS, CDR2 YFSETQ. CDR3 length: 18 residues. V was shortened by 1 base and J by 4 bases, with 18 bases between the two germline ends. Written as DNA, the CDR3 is TGCGCCAGCAGCTTGCGAGGGATTGATGGGTCGGGGGCCAACGTCCTGACTTTC. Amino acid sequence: CASSLRGIDGSGANVLTF.

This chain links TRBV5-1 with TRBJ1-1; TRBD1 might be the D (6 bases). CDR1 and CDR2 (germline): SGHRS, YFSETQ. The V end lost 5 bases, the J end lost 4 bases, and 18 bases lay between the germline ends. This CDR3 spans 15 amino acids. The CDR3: CASRWSEGGGTEAFF. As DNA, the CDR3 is TGCGCCAGCAGATGGTCGGAGGGGGGAGGCACTGAAGCTTTCTTT.

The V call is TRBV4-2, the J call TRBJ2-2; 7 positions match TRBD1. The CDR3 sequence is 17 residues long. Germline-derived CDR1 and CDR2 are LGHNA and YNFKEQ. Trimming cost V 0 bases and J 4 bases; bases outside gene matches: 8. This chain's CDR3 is CASSQDRSRGSTGELFF. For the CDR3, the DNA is TGTGCCAGCAGCCAAGATCGTTCCAGGGGGAGCACCGGGGAGCTGTTTTTT.

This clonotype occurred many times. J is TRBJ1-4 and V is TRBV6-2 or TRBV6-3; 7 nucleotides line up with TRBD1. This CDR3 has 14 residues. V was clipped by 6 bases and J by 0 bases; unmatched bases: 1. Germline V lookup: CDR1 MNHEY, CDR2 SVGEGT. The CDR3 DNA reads TGTGCCAGCAGAGGACAGGCAACTAATGAAAAACTGTTTTTT. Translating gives CASRGQATNEKLFF.

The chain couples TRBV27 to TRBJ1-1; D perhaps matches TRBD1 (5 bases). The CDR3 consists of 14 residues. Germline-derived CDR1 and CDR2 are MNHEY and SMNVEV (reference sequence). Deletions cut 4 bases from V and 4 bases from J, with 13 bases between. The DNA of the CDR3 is TGTGCCAGCAGTTGGGGGATTCGTGGCACTGAAGCTTTCTTT. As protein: CASSWGIRGTEAFF.

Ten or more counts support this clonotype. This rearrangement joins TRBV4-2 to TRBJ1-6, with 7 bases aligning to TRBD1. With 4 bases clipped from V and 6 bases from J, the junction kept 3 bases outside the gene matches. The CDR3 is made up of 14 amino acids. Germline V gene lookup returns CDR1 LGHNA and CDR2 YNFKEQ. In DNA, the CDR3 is TGTGCCAGCAGCCCAGGGGACAGTAATTCACCCCTCCACTTT. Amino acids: CASSPGDSNSPLHF.

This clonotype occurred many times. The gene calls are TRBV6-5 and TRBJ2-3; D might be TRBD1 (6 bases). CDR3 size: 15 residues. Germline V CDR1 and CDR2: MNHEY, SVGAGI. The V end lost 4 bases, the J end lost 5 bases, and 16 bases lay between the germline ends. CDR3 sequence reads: CASSWGPGVRDTQYF. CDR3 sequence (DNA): TGTGCCAGCAGTTGGGGGCCTGGGGTTAGAGATACGCAGTATTTT.

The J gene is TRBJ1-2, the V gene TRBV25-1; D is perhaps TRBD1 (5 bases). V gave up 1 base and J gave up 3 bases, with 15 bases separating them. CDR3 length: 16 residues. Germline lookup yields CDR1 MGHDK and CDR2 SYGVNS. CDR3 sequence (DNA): TGTGCCAGCAGTGAATGGGGCAGCTCCAGCTACTATGGCTACACCTTC. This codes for CASSEWGSSSYYGYTF.

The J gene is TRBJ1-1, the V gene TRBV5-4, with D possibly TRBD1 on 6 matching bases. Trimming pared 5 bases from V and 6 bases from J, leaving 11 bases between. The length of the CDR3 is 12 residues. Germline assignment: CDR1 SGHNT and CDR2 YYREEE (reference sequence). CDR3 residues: CASSNRAPEAFF. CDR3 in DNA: TGTGCCAGCAGTAACAGGGCGCCTGAAGCTTTCTTT.

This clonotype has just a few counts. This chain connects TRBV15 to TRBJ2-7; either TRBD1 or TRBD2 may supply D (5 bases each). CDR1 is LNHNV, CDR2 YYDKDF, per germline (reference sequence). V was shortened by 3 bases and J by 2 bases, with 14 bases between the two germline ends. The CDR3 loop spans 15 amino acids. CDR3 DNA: TGTGCCACCAGCAGTCGGACTGGGACCCCCTACGAGCAGTACTTC. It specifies CATSSRTGTPYEQYF. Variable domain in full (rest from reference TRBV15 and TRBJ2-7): DAMVIQNPRYQVTQFGKPVTLSCSQTLNHNVMYWYQQKSSQAPKLLFHYYDKDFNNEADTPDNFQSRRPNTSFCFLDIRSPGLGDTAMYLCATSSRTGTPYEQYFGPGTRLTVT.

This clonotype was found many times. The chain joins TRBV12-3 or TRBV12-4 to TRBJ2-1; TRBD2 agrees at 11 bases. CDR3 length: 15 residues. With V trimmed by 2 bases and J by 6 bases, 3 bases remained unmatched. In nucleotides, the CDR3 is TGTGCCAGCAGTTTATTGACTAGCGGGGTCAATGAGCAGTTCTTC. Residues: CASSLLTSGVNEQFF.